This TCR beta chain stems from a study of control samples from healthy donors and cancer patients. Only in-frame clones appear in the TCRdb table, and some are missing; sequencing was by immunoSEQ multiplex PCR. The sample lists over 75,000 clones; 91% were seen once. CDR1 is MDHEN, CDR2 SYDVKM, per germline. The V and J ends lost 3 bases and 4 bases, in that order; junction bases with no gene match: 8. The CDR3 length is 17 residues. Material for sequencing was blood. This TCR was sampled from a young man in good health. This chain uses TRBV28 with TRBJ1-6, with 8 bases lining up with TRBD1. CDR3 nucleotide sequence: TGTGCCAGCAGTTTTGCGGGGACAGGCCCGTATAATTCACCCCTCCACTTT. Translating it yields CASSFAGTGPYNSPLHF.